This record covers a single TCR beta chain. Its antigen is currently unknown. Here immunoSEQ multiplex PCR was the method, and the copy in TCRdb shows in-frame clones only, minus some. The repertoire holds around 53,000 clones, with around 85% as singletons. This entry belongs to a study of OX40 agonist ivuxolimab in advanced cancers. Findings of the study overall: CD4+ and CD8+ blood T cells expanded clonally by week 6 at 0.1 to 3.0 mg/kg. Mean expanded clone counts were higher in CD8+ than CD4+ T cells.

This TCR was sampled from an adult with an advanced solid tumor such as melanoma, head and neck, liver or kidney cancer. The sequencing here drew on CD4+ or CD8+ T cells sorted from blood, taken in a trial of the OX40 agonist ivuxolimab.

The DNA for the CDR3 is TGTGCCAGCAGCTCGCAGGGGTCCCCCGGGGAGCTGTTTTTT. It yields the protein CASSSQGSPGELFF. The rearrangement uses TRBV5-4 and TRBJ2-2; D may be TRBD1 (6 bases). This CDR3 is built from 14 residues. Trimming left V 3 bases short and J 6 bases short, with 12 bases between. Germline V gene sequence: CDR1 SGHNT, CDR2 YYREEE (reference sequence).